The 10 T cell receptor beta chains presented below share a single source sample, sequenced in a study of T cell changes during pregnancy in multiple sclerosis. TCRdb's table, derived via immunoSEQ multiplex PCR, lists solely in-frame clones and lacks some. The sample yields approximately 44,000 clones, about 89% seen once. This sample comprised CD4+ T cells from peripheral blood mononuclear cells, obtained before pregnancy. Receptors originate from a female donor with multiple sclerosis, enrolled in a pregnancy study.

V and J are TRBV29-1 and TRBJ1-1, with no clear D. Trimming took off 6 bases at V and 5 bases at J, with 16 bases between the two ends. CDR3 length: 13 residues. Germline V gene data show CDR1 as SQVTM and CDR2 as ANQGSEA. The CDR3 bases are TGCAGCGTCAGTTCTCAGGTCAGGACTGAAGCTTTCTTT. This gives the protein CSVSSQVRTEAFF.

This clone was seen a few times. The rearrangement joins TRBV9 to TRBJ1-4, with no clear D. Trimming pared 0 bases from V and 7 bases from J, leaving 16 bases between. Germline CDR1 SGDLS, CDR2 YYNGEE. The CDR3 is 16 amino acids. In nucleotides, the CDR3 is TGTGCCAGCAGCGTAGGGTTGGCGGGCGGAGGTGAAAAACTGTTTTTT. Translated, it gives CASSVGLAGGGEKLFF.

This clone was recorded only once. The chain has TRBV19 and TRBJ2-3; possible D gene TRBD2, 6 bases. V lost 3 bases, J lost 1 base, and 11 bases lay in between. CDR3 size: 15 residues. The germline V gene has CDR1 LNHDA and CDR2 SQIVND (reference sequence). The CDR3 protein is CASSIWDSGTDTQYF. The CDR3 DNA sequence: TGTGCCAGTAGTATTTGGGACTCGGGCACAGATACGCAGTATTTT.

The chain couples TRBV11-3 to TRBJ2-7, with D possibly being TRBD1 (6 bases). The germline V gene has CDR1 SGHNT and CDR2 YENEEA. Trimming left V 5 bases short and J 0 bases short, with 8 bases between. This CDR3 has 13 amino acids. CDR3 nucleotide sequence: TGTGCCAGCAGCACGACAGGCTCCTACGAGCAGTACTTC. Translation gives CASSTTGSYEQYF.

The chain couples TRBV27 to TRBJ2-1; a possible D gene is TRBD1 (6 bases). Per the germline V gene, CDR1 is MNHEY and CDR2 is SMNVEV (reference sequence). Trimming took off 6 bases at V and 6 bases at J, with 12 bases between the two ends. CDR3 length: 13 residues. DNA for the CDR3: TGTGCCAGCAGACAGGGAATAGTCAATGAGCAGTTCTTC. This gives the protein CASRQGIVNEQFF.

The chain has TRBV7-3 and TRBJ2-5; 11 nucleotides agree with TRBD2. Trimming cost V 0 bases and J 1 base; bases outside gene matches: 7. CDR1 SGHTA and CDR2 FQGTGA come from the germline V gene. The CDR3 loop spans 18 amino acids. The CDR3 DNA is TGTGCCAGCAGCTTAACCTCGCGAGGGACTAGCGGCCAAGAGACCCAGTACTTC. Translating it yields CASSLTSRGTSGQETQYF.

The chain combines TRBV5-4 with TRBJ2-1; D possibly corresponds to TRBD2 (6 bases). V was trimmed by 2 bases and J by 6 bases, leaving 15 bases between them. The CDR3 extends over 15 amino acids. Germline CDR1 and CDR2: SGHNT and YYREEE (reference sequence). CDR3 protein: CASSLRDSWSNEQFF. The CDR3 DNA is TGTGCCAGCAGCTTACGGGACTCCTGGAGCAATGAGCAGTTCTTC.

The genes are TRBV27 and TRBJ2-5, with 7 bases aligning to TRBD1. The CDR3 has 14 amino acids. V dropped 5 bases and J dropped 5; count of bases not matched to a gene: 8. CDR1 is MNHEY and CDR2 is SMNVEV in the germline V gene (reference sequence). CDR3 region: CASSIRDRRETQYF. Written as DNA, the CDR3 is TGTGCCAGCAGTATCCGGGACAGAAGGGAGACCCAGTACTTC.

The chain employs TRBV27 and TRBJ2-7, with D perhaps matching TRBD2 (5 bases). The V gene lost 10 bases and the J gene lost 2 bases, with 12 bases spanning the gap. CDR3 length: 12 amino acids. Germline loops: CDR1 MNHEY, CDR2 SMNVEV (reference sequence). As DNA, the CDR3 is TGTGCCACCAGGACGGGGACCTACGAGCAGTACTTC. Residues: CATRTGTYEQYF.

This clone was observed a handful of times. The rearrangement links TRBV19 to TRBJ2-2; D is ambiguous. This CDR3 is built from 15 residues. From germline, CDR1 is LNHDA and CDR2 SQIVND (reference sequence). The V end lost 4 bases, the J end lost 0 bases, and 9 bases lay between the germline ends. The CDR3 bases are TGTGCCAGTAGTACAGGCCGATCGAACACCGGGGAGCTGTTTTTT. Translation: CASSTGRSNTGELFF.